This T cell receptor (beta chain) was identified in a study of blood T cell repertoires in COVID-19. Participants were placed into cohorts based on the clinical history they reported. Donors of Cohort 3 who recovered were those that had two negative PCRs, clearance, or symptom resolution. The CDR3 covers 11 residues. V shed 4 bases and J shed 3 bases, with 7 bases lying between them. Looked up from germline, CDR1 is SQVTM and CDR2 is ANQGSEA. The data were produced by immunoSEQ multiplex PCR, yet TCRdb's version contains in-frame clones alone and is incomplete. The profile shows more than 200,000 clones, under 90% of them singletons. The table lists this clone with a few counts.

This chain joins TRBV29-1 and TRBJ2-7; D ambiguous. Sequenced sample: PBMCs or T cells enriched from blood (not recorded which). The sequence was obtained from a man in his sixties who had recovered from COVID-19. The CDR3 loop is CSVVGSYEQYF. In nucleotides, the CDR3 is TGCAGCGTTGTGGGCAGCTACGAGCAGTACTTC.